The rows below give T cell receptor beta chains drawn from one sample of a study of human T cells and chemical hapten exposure. TCRdb processed the RACE reads anew with MiXCR; each CDR3 protein has one entry. The sample consists of a few hundred thousand distinct CDR3 sequences, 5.5% of them appearing once. This specimen consisted of whole blood, obtained in connection with sensitization to the hapten diphenylcyclopropenone (DPC). The source of these receptors is a young woman with alopecia areata. Some clones in this sample may be carry-over from other donors' samples. CDR3s include the opening cysteine and the closing phenylalanine or tryptophan. The D gene is left open where the match is weak. Expanded clones get a size class; other rows say once, few or many, or leave the size out.

V	size	D	J	CDR3	DNA
TRBV4-3	many	-	TRBJ2-2	CASSQGTVTGELFF	TGCGCCAGCAGCCAAGGGACTGTCACCGGGGAGCTGTTTTTT
TRBV6-2/TRBV6-3	-	-	TRBJ1-5	CASSYTSHQPQHF	TGTGCCAGCAGTTACACCTCTCATCAGCCCCAGCATTTT
TRBV6-6	few	-	TRBJ2-5	CASSYEGGETQYF	TGTGCCAGCAGTTACGAGGGGGGAGAGACCCAGTACTTC
TRBV6-5	few	-	TRBJ2-7	CASSYSLLATYEQYF	TGTGCCAGCAGTTACTCGTTACTAGCAACCTACGAGCAGTACTTC
TRBV2	-	TRBD1	TRBJ1-5	CASSDRGAQPQHF	TGTGCCAGCAGCGACAGGGGAGCTCAGCCCCAGCATTTT
TRBV5-1	-	TRBD2	TRBJ2-7	CASSLGLAELYEQYF	TGCGCCAGCAGCTTAGGACTAGCGGAACTCTACGAGCAGTACTTC
TRBV12-3/TRBV12-4	-	TRBD1	TRBJ2-7	CASSTRDREGEQYF	TGTGCCAGCAGTACCCGGGACAGGGAGGGCGAGCAGTACTTC
TRBV20-1	few	-	TRBJ1-5	CSARGQPQHF	TGCAGTGCTAGGGGTCAGCCCCAGCATTTT
TRBV7-2	-	-	TRBJ2-5	CASSFTRAKETQYF	TGTGCCAGCAGCTTTACGAGGGCCAAGGAGACCCAGTACTTC
TRBV29-1	few	TRBD1	TRBJ2-2	CSVVGQGAGTGELFF	TGCAGCGTCGTGGGACAGGGGGCAGGAACCGGGGAGCTGTTTTTT
TRBV12-3/TRBV12-4	few	-	TRBJ1-1	CASSFGDMNTEAFF	TGTGCCAGCAGTTTTGGGGACATGAACACTGAAGCCTTCTTT
TRBV12-3/TRBV12-4	many	-	TRBJ1-5	CASSPTSLDQPQHF	TGTGCCAGCAGCCCGACATCCTTGGATCAGCCCCAGCATTTT
TRBV5-5	few	TRBD2	TRBJ2-1	CASSLTSGGVEQFF	TGTGCCAGCAGCTTGACTAGCGGGGGGGTTGAGCAGTTCTTC
TRBV5-4	-	TRBD1	TRBJ1-5	CASSSGTEGPNQPQHF	TGTGCCAGCAGCTCAGGGACAGAGGGGCCCAATCAGCCCCAGCATTTT
TRBV10-3	many	TRBD1	TRBJ2-6	CAISDLQGAHGANVLTF	TGTGCCATCAGTGATTTACAGGGGGCGCATGGGGCCAACGTCCTGACTTTC
TRBV11-1	many	-	TRBJ2-1	CASSLASTTYNEQFF	TGTGCCAGCAGCTTAGCATCGACAACCTACAATGAGCAGTTCTTC
TRBV6-1	few	TRBD1	TRBJ2-5	CASRGSWTGPQETQYF	TGTGCCAGCCGAGGTAGCTGGACAGGTCCCCAAGAGACCCAGTACTTC
TRBV20-1	-	-	TRBJ2-1	CSARIPSYNEQFF	TGCAGTGCTAGAATTCCGTCCTACAATGAGCAGTTCTTC
TRBV5-1	-	-	TRBJ2-5	CASSLWGSPKETQYF	TGCGCCAGCAGCTTGTGGGGGTCCCCCAAAGAGACCCAGTACTTC
TRBV3-1	few	-	TRBJ2-4	CASSQSRNIQYF	TGTGCCAGCAGCCAGTCCAGAAACATTCAGTACTTC
TRBV9	-	TRBD1	TRBJ2-7	CASSTPRTGSSYEQYF	TGTGCCAGCAGCACCCCCAGGACAGGGAGCTCCTACGAGCAGTACTTC
TRBV7-2	few	-	TRBJ1-3	CASSLKGAGNTIYF	TGTGCCAGCAGCTTAAAGGGTGCTGGAAACACCATATATTTT
TRBV4-1	few	-	TRBJ1-6	CASSQVGWTLHF	TGCGCCAGCAGCCAAGTAGGGTGGACCCTCCACTTT
TRBV7-9	many	-	TRBJ1-4	CASSLTSPIEKLFF	TGTGCCAGCAGCCTTACATCTCCGATTGAAAAACTGTTTTTT
TRBV7-6	many	-	TRBJ1-4	CASSLKSTNEKLFF	TGTGCCAGCAGCTTAAAGTCAACTAATGAAAAACTGTTTTTT
TRBV4-2	-	-	TRBJ1-2	CASSEETYGYTF	TGTGCCAGCAGCGAAGAAACCTATGGCTACACCTTC
TRBV7-2	-	-	TRBJ2-3	CASSFGPLTDTQYF	TGTGCCAGCAGCTTCGGACCACTCACAGATACGCAGTATTTT
TRBV14	-	-	TRBJ2-3	CASSQGTVLTDTQYF	TGTGCCAGCAGCCAAGGGACAGTCCTCACAGATACGCAGTATTTT
TRBV5-1	-	-	TRBJ2-3	CASSGTYDTDTQYF	TGCGCCAGCTCCGGGACTTACGACACAGATACGCAGTATTTT
TRBV21-1	few	-	TRBJ1-5	CASSDGNETYSNQPQHF	TGTGCCAGCAGCGATGGAAACGAGACCTATAGCAATCAGCCCCAGCATTTT
TRBV11-2	many	-	TRBJ2-5	CASSSSGQETQYF	TGTGCCAGCAGCTCCTCAGGGCAAGAGACCCAGTACTTC
TRBV29-1	-	TRBD2	TRBJ2-4	CSVALAGGGSKNIQYF	TGCAGCGTCGCCCTAGCGGGGGGAGGGTCCAAAAACATTCAGTACTTC
TRBV25-1	few	-	TRBJ1-1	CASSEERGPRHF	TGTGCCAGCAGTGAAGAGAGGGGCCCCAGGCACTTT
TRBV5-5	-	-	TRBJ2-7	CASSLQSGLRDEQYF	TGTGCCAGCAGCTTGCAGTCAGGCCTTAGGGACGAGCAGTACTTC
TRBV7-3	few	-	TRBJ1-1	CASSPSGATEAFF	TGTGCCAGCAGCCCGTCAGGGGCAACTGAAGCTTTCTTT
TRBV20-1	many	TRBD2	TRBJ2-3	CSAGPGLAMADTQYF	TGCAGTGCTGGACCGGGACTAGCGATGGCAGATACGCAGTATTTT
TRBV12-3/TRBV12-4	few	-	TRBJ1-1	CASSLKGFGTEAFF	TGTGCCAGCAGTTTGAAGGGCTTCGGGACTGAAGCTTTCTTT
TRBV29-1	-	-	TRBJ1-1	CSVSRTEAFF	TGCAGCGTTTCAAGGACAGAAGCTTTCTTT
TRBV5-1	many	TRBD1	TRBJ2-7	CASSPGTGTYEQYF	TGCGCCAGCAGCCCCGGGACAGGGACCTACGAGCAGTACTTC
TRBV10-3	many	-	TRBJ2-2	CAISEGGRNTGELFF	TGTGCCATCAGTGAAGGGGGTCGGAACACCGGGGAGCTGTTTTTT
TRBV6-5	-	-	TRBJ2-7	CASSYSWTGSSYEQYF	TGTGCCAGCAGTTACTCCTGGACCGGTAGCTCCTACGAGCAGTACTTC
TRBV20-1	many	TRBD1	TRBJ1-6	CSAMSTGTLSYNSPLHF	TGCAGTGCTATGTCGACAGGGACACTATCCTATAATTCACCCCTCCACTTT
TRBV18	many	-	TRBJ1-1	CASSSSNTEAFF	TGTGCCAGCTCATCATCGAACACTGAAGCTTTCTTT
TRBV6-6	many	-	TRBJ1-6	CASSYSPRVDNSPLHF	TGTGCCAGCAGTTACAGCCCCAGGGTTGATAATTCACCCCTCCACTTT
TRBV7-2	-	-	TRBJ1-2	CASSLSPAGAFYGYTF	TGTGCCAGCAGCTTAAGTCCCGCAGGAGCCTTCTATGGCTACACCTTC
TRBV14	few	TRBD1	TRBJ2-6	CASSPWDSGSGANVLTF	TGTGCCAGCAGCCCGTGGGACAGTGGTTCTGGGGCCAACGTCCTGACTTTC
TRBV7-8	many	TRBD2	TRBJ2-3	CASSLAVAGRDTQYF	TGTGCCAGCAGCTTAGCGGTAGCGGGCAGAGATACGCAGTATTTT
TRBV7-2	-	-	TRBJ2-1	CASSLNGGQRQGLFF	TGTGCCAGCAGCTTAAACGGAGGACAACGACAGGGACTGTTCTTC
TRBV9	few	-	TRBJ2-3	CARRSSGTDTQYF	TGTGCCAGAAGGTCAAGCGGCACAGATACGCAGTATTTT
TRBV6-6	few	-	TRBJ1-1	CATTKAATPYEAFF	TGTGCCACAACGAAGGCTGCGACCCCCTATGAAGCTTTCTTT
TRBV7-2	many	-	TRBJ1-5	CASLIEYGSPQHF	TGTGCCAGCCTCATAGAGTACGGCAGCCCCCAGCATTTT
TRBV11-1	once	TRBD1	TRBJ2-1	CASSPEDRGQFF	TGTGCCAGCAGCCCCGAGGACAGGGGTCAATTCTTC
TRBV6-6	few	TRBD1	TRBJ1-4	CASSPQGQGEKLFF	TGTGCCAGCAGTCCCCAGGGACAGGGTGAAAAACTGTTTTTT
TRBV5-1	few	TRBD2	TRBJ2-7	CASSSVSGGLHEQYF	TGCGCCAGCAGCTCGGTGAGCGGGGGGTTACACGAGCAGTACTTC